These 29 T cell receptor beta chains came from one sample sequenced in a study of blood T cells in healthy people across ages. A second PCR, run for roughly 6 to 11 cycles, used a sample-barcoded 5' primer plus a J-beta primer mix. TCRdb processed the 5' RACE reads anew with MiXCR; each CDR3 protein has one entry. The sample includes over a million distinct CDR3 sequences, 35% to 45% of them seen just once. Sequenced material: blood. All receptors come from a young woman in good health.

The rearrangement joins TRBV7-3 to TRBJ2-1; 7 bases align to TRBD1. The CDR3 covers 13 residues. Germline CDR1 is SGHTA and CDR2 is FQGTGA. V was pared by 4 bases and J by 6 bases, with 3 bases of the junction left unmatched. CDR3 sequence reads: CASSSRQGNEQFF. Here the CDR3 DNA reads TGTGCCAGCAGCTCGAGACAGGGCAATGAGCAGTTCTTC.

CDR3 sequence reads: CASTEAGLQKYNEQFF. The CDR3 DNA sequence: TGTGCCAGCACCGAGGCCGGACTGCAGAAATACAATGAGCAGTTCTTC. This rearrangement joins TRBV27 to TRBJ2-1; tentatively, D is TRBD2 (5 bases). The CDR3 extends over 16 amino acids. V was pared by 7 bases and J by 4 bases, with 20 bases between. The germline V gene encodes CDR1 MNHEY and CDR2 SMNVEV (reference sequence).

This clonotype has just a few counts. This rearrangement joins TRBV7-8 to TRBJ2-7; TRBD1 aligns across 9 bases. The CDR3 is 14 residues long. Germline loops: CDR1 SGHVS, CDR2 FQNEAQ. J was trimmed by 5 bases and V by 1 base; bases with no gene match: 3. The CDR3 protein is CASSLGDRVNEQYF. The CDR3 DNA reads as TGTGCCAGCAGCTTAGGGGACAGGGTCAACGAGCAGTACTTC.

This clonotype turned up a few times. The J gene is TRBJ2-7, the V gene TRBV7-2; D is perhaps TRBD1 (7 bases). The CDR3 extends over 15 amino acids. The germline V gene encodes CDR1 SGHTA and CDR2 FQGNSA. Trimming removed 2 bases from V and 1 base from J, with 12 bases in between. This CDR3 reads CASSLSAGGSYEQYF. CDR3 in DNA: TGTGCCAGCAGCTTATCGGCAGGGGGGTCCTACGAGCAGTACTTC.

The chain links TRBV29-1 to TRBJ1-3; tentatively, D is TRBD1 (6 bases). In germline, CDR1 is SQVTM, CDR2 ANQGSEA. Between the trimmed V and J ends, which lost 6 bases and 4 bases, there was a span of 13 bases. The CDR3 spans 13 residues. As DNA, the CDR3 is TGCAGCGTGGCGCAGGGGCAGGGAAACACCATATATTTT. This gives the protein CSVAQGQGNTIYF.

This chain joins TRBV7-2 and TRBJ1-2; D unclear. Germline V gene data show CDR1 as SGHTA and CDR2 as FQGNSA. Trimming removed 3 bases at V and 8 bases at J, with 16 bases between. This CDR3 region has 14 residues. The CDR3 DNA is TGTGCCAGCAGCTTGGGCAGCGGAATATGGGGCTACACCTTC. Amino acid sequence: CASSLGSGIWGYTF.

The chain uses TRBV20-1 and TRBJ2-1, with TRBD2 matching 11 bases. Trimming cost V 0 bases and J 3 bases; bases outside gene matches: 1. There are 15 residues in the CDR3. Germline assignment: CDR1 DFQATT and CDR2 SNEGSKA (reference sequence). The CDR3 DNA is TGCAGTGCTAGAGATGGACTAGCGGGCTACAATGAGCAGTTCTTC. Translated, it gives CSARDGLAGYNEQFF.

This clonotype came up a few times. The rearrangement joins TRBV20-1 to TRBJ1-4; D is uncertain. V gave up 1 base and J gave up 7 bases, with 13 bases separating them. Germline V gene lookup returns CDR1 DFQATT and CDR2 SNEGSKA (reference sequence). CDR3 length: 14 amino acids. CDR3 nucleotide sequence: TGCAGTGCTAGAGGGCAGCCCGAGGGTGAAAAACTGTTTTTT. Translation gives CSARGQPEGEKLFF.

The V call is TRBV9, the J call TRBJ2-2; D is perhaps TRBD1 (5 bases). Germline V gene data show CDR1 as SGDLS and CDR2 as YYNGEE. The CDR3 runs to 13 residues. V was pared by 1 base and J by 6 bases, with 7 bases between. CDR3 sequence (DNA): TGTGCCAGCAGCGTAAGGGGTGCCGGGGAGCTGTTTTTT. This gives the protein CASSVRGAGELFF.

This clonotype was counted a few times. This chain joins TRBV20-1 and TRBJ2-5, with D possibly matching TRBD1 (6 bases). The germline gives CDR1 DFQATT, CDR2 SNEGSKA (reference sequence). Trimming cost V 6 bases and J 0 bases, with 14 bases left between them. This CDR3 spans 14 amino acids. In nucleotides, the CDR3 is TGCAGTGCAAGTCCGACAGGCCACCAAGAGACCCAGTACTTC. Amino acid sequence: CSASPTGHQETQYF.

J is TRBJ2-7 and V is TRBV27, with 14 bases aligning to TRBD2. This CDR3 is built from 16 residues. CDR1 and CDR2 (germline): MNHEY, SMNVEV (reference sequence). V gave up 3 bases and J gave up 7 bases; unmatched junction bases: 8. The CDR3 DNA follows: TGTGCCAGCAGTTTGGGGACTAGCGGGAGAACGAATGAGCAGTACTTC. This sequence encodes CASSLGTSGRTNEQYF.

This chain joins TRBV20-1 and TRBJ1-2, with D perhaps TRBD1 (5 bases). The germline gives CDR1 DFQATT, CDR2 SNEGSKA (reference sequence). The CDR3 is 16 residues long. The V gene lost 7 bases and the J gene lost 5 bases, with 26 bases spanning the gap. The CDR3 DNA reads as TGCAGTGGCACCCCCCTAAGGGGACCCCTCGGATATGGCTACACCTTC. Residues: CSGTPLRGPLGYGYTF.

This clonotype was observed a few times. This chain uses TRBV10-3 with TRBJ2-5; 7 bases map to TRBD2. The J segment lost 4 bases and the V segment lost 4 bases, leaving 6 bases of the junction unmatched. CDR3 length equals 14 residues. The germline gives CDR1 ENHRY, CDR2 SYGVKD. CDR3 nucleotide sequence: TGTGCCATCAGTGTGATGGCTAGCGGAGAGACCCAGTACTTC. It yields the protein CAISVMASGETQYF.

This clonotype was observed a single time. The chain combines TRBV2 with TRBJ2-3; 12 nucleotides align to TRBD2. CDR3 size: 15 residues. Germline trimming cut 8 bases from V and 1 base from J; bases unmatched to any gene: 4. Germline V gene sequence: CDR1 SNHLY, CDR2 FYNNEI. The CDR3 DNA is TGTGCCAGCCTTCCTAGCGGGGGGGGCACAGATACGCAGTATTTT. This encodes CASLPSGGGTDTQYF.

This clonotype showed up just a few times. The chain links TRBV2 to TRBJ2-7; D unclear. This CDR3 is built from 11 residues. V lost 11 bases to trimming and J lost 1 base, with 9 bases between them. CDR1 is SNHLY and CDR2 is FYNNEI in the germline V gene. CDR3 DNA: TGTGCCTGCGGATTATCCTACGAGCAGTACTTC. Translated: CACGLSYEQYF. The full variable domain, in which reference TRBV2 and TRBJ2-7 provide the parts outside the CDR3, is EPEVTQTPSHQVTQMGQEVILRCVPISNHLYFYWYRQILGQKVEFLVSFYNNEISEKSEIFDDQFSVERPDGSNFTLKIRSTKLEDSAMYFCACGLSYEQYFGPGTRLTVT.

This chain connects TRBV7-2 to TRBJ2-3; TRBD2 agrees at 7 bases. The CDR3 runs to 15 residues. V was pared by 3 bases and J by 3 bases, with 6 bases of the junction left unmatched. Germline V gives CDR1 SGHTA, CDR2 FQGNSA. Here the CDR3 DNA reads TGTGCCAGCAGCTTCAAGCGGGGAGGAACAGATACGCAGTATTTT. Translating gives CASSFKRGGTDTQYF.

This clonotype was seen more than once but under ten times. This chain connects TRBV4-1 to TRBJ2-3, with a tentative D call TRBD2 (5 bases). CDR1 is MGHRA, CDR2 YSYEKL, per germline. V was clipped by 1 base and J by 4 bases, with 12 bases between them. The CDR3 length is 15 residues. The CDR3 region is CASSQGAGGSDTQYF. CDR3 DNA: TGCGCCAGCAGCCAAGGGGCAGGCGGGTCAGATACGCAGTATTTT.

The gene calls are TRBV12-3 or TRBV12-4 and TRBJ2-5, with a possible D match to TRBD1 (6 bases). CDR3 size: 14 residues. V was pared by 6 bases and J by 8 bases, with 19 bases between. In nucleotides, the CDR3 is TGTGCCAGCAGCAAGGACAGAACCTCTGATACCCAGTACTTC. Translated, it gives CASSKDRTSDTQYF.

The gene calls are TRBV6-2 or TRBV6-3 and TRBJ2-7; D is tentatively TRBD1 or TRBD2 (5 bases each). Looked up from germline, CDR1 is MNHEY and CDR2 is SVGEGT. The V end lost 5 bases, the J end lost 5 bases, and 16 bases lay between the germline ends. The CDR3 runs 14 residues. DNA for the CDR3: TGTGCCAGCAGTACGGGACGGGGATGGAACGAGCAGTACTTC. This encodes CASSTGRGWNEQYF.

The V and J genes are TRBV7-2 and TRBJ1-3; the match to TRBD1 covers 7 bases. Trimming cost V 7 bases and J 0 bases; bases outside gene matches: 9. Germline loops: CDR1 SGHTA, CDR2 FQGNSA. The CDR3 extends over 16 amino acids. Written as DNA, the CDR3 is TGTGCCAGCACCCCGACAGGGCTCGTCTCTGGAAACACCATATATTTT. As protein: CASTPTGLVSGNTIYF.

This clonotype was seen a few times. J is TRBJ2-7 and V is TRBV7-4, with 8 nucleotides matching TRBD1. J was trimmed by 0 bases and V by 0 bases; bases with no gene match: 22. The CDR3 spans 22 residues. Looked up from germline, CDR1 is SGHVT and CDR2 is SQSDAQ. The CDR3 DNA sequence: TGTGCCAGCAGCTTAGCCTCCGGGACAGGTCCATTAATTGCGGGACCCTCCTACGAGCAGTACTTC. It encodes CASSLASGTGPLIAGPSYEQYF.

This clonotype occurred once. The chain employs TRBV7-9 and TRBJ2-1; the D gene is possibly TRBD1 (6 bases). The CDR3 is 12 amino acids. Germline CDR1 reads SEHNR; CDR2 reads FQNEAQ (reference sequence). Trimming took 5 bases from V and 14 from J, leaving 16 bases between them. The CDR3 is CASSQNEQGKFF. The CDR3 DNA reads as TGTGCCAGCAGCCAAAACGAACAGGGAAAGTTCTTC.

The chain is built from TRBV30 and TRBJ2-3; D remains unclear. Germline-derived CDR1 and CDR2 are GTSNPN and SVGIG (reference sequence). The CDR3 runs to 13 residues. Trimming took 4 bases from V and 8 from J, leaving 16 bases between them. CDR3 loop: CAWTEGSAGTQYF. Here the CDR3 DNA reads TGTGCCTGGACGGAAGGGTCTGCAGGTACGCAGTATTTT.

The chain links TRBV20-1 to TRBJ1-5; D ambiguous. Germline values: CDR1 DFQATT, CDR2 SNEGSKA (reference sequence). The CDR3 runs to 15 residues. With 0 bases removed from V and 4 bases from J, the gap between germline ends came to 13 bases. As DNA, the CDR3 is TGCAGTGCTAGAGAAAGGGAATTGGGAAATCAGCCCCAGCATTTT. Translation: CSARERELGNQPQHF.

The chain has TRBV6-2 or TRBV6-3 and TRBJ2-2, with 11 bases aligning to TRBD2. The trim removed 4 bases at V and 3 bases at J, leaving 13 bases unmatched. Germline V gene sequence: CDR1 MNHEY, CDR2 SVGEGT. The CDR3 runs to 19 residues. The CDR3 DNA reads TGTGCCAGCAGTTTTCCAAATCCCCCTAGCGGGAGGTACACCGGGGAGCTGTTTTTT. It translates to CASSFPNPPSGRYTGELFF.

This chain links TRBV20-1 with TRBJ1-1; 8 bases agree with TRBD1. J lost 5 bases, V lost 1 base, and 6 bases had no gene match. CDR3 length: 14 amino acids. Germline loops: CDR1 DFQATT, CDR2 SNEGSKA (reference sequence). The CDR3 is CSARGHRGETEAFF. As DNA, the CDR3 is TGCAGTGCTAGAGGGCACAGGGGGGAGACTGAAGCTTTCTTT.

V and J are TRBV6-5 and TRBJ1-2; D might be TRBD1 (5 bases). Germline values: CDR1 MNHEY, CDR2 SVGAGI. The CDR3 is 14 residues long. Between the trimmed V and J ends, which lost 6 bases and 3 bases, there was a span of 14 bases. The CDR3 region is CASSRPGIDYGYTF. DNA for the CDR3: TGTGCCAGCAGCCGCCCAGGGATCGACTATGGCTACACCTTC.

Note on this clonotype: The junction does not match germline at one end; this may be a read error. CDR3 nucleotides: TGTGCCAACAGCGACTGGACAGGGAACACTGAAGCTTTCTTT. Translation: CANSDWTGNTEAFF. V is TRBV7-2 and J is TRBJ1-1; 7 positions match TRBD1. Germline V gene data show CDR1 as SGHTA and CDR2 as FQGNSA. There are 14 residues in the CDR3.

Worth noting for this clonotype: An end of the junction differs from the germline gene, which may be a read error. The rearrangement links TRBV3-1 to TRBJ2-1; tentative D call: TRBD1 (5 bases). CDR1 and CDR2 (germline): LGHDT, YNNKEL (reference sequence). The CDR3 runs 14 residues. The CDR3 nucleotides are TGTGCCAGCAGCCTCCTTTCAGGACACAATGAGCGGTTCTTC. This encodes CASSLLSGHNERFF.